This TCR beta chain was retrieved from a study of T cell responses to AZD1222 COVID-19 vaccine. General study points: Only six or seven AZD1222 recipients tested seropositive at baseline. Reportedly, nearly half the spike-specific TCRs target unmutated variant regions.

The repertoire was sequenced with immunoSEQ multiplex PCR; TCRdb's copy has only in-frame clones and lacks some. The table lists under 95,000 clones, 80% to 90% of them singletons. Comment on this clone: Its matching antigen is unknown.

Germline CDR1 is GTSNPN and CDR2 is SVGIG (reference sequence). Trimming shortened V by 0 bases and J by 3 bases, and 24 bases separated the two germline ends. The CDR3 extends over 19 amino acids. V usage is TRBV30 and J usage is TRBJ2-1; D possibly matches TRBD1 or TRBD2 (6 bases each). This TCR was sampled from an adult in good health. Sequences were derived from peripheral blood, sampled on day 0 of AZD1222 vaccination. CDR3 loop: CAWSVLFVAGKGVYNEQFF. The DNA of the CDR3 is TGTGCCTGGAGTGTACTCTTTGTGGCGGGGAAGGGGGTCTACAATGAGCAGTTCTTC.